Below, one T cell receptor beta chain is given with its context. Its antigen is still unknown. The data derive from a study of graft-versus-host responses after intestinal transplantation. CDR1 is SEHNR, CDR2 FQNEAQ, per germline (reference sequence). Trimming cost V 3 bases and J 5 bases; bases outside gene matches: 10. The CDR3 loop spans 18 amino acids. Data came from immunoSEQ multiplex PCR; TCRdb stores just in-frame clones and leaves some out. Of about 15,000 clones listed, around three fifths are singletons. Graft specimens yielded both intraepithelial and lamina propria lymphocytes. Notes on the study in general: The study associated peak circulating GvH clone levels with early post-transplant HvG declines.

The TCR sequence derives from a human patient who received an intestinal transplant, so some T cells may come from the graft donor. This chain uses TRBV7-9 with TRBJ2-3; 14 nucleotides agree with TRBD2. Sequencing used ileum tissue, obtained 524 days after transplant. The CDR3: CASSFLRLAGGPGDTQYF. The CDR3 DNA sequence: TGTGCCAGCAGCTTCTTGAGACTAGCGGGGGGGCCGGGAGATACGCAGTATTTT.